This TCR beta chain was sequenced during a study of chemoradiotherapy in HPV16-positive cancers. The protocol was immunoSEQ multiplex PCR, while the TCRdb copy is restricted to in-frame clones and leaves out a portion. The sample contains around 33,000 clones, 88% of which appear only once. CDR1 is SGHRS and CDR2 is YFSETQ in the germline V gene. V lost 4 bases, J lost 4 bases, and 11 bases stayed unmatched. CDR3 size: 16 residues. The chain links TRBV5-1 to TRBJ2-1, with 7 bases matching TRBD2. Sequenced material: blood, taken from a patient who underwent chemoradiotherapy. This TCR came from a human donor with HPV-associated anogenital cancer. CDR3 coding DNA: TGCGCCAGCAGCGCCCTCCTAGCGGACGGATACAATGAGCAGTTCTTC. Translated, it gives CASSALLADGYNEQFF.